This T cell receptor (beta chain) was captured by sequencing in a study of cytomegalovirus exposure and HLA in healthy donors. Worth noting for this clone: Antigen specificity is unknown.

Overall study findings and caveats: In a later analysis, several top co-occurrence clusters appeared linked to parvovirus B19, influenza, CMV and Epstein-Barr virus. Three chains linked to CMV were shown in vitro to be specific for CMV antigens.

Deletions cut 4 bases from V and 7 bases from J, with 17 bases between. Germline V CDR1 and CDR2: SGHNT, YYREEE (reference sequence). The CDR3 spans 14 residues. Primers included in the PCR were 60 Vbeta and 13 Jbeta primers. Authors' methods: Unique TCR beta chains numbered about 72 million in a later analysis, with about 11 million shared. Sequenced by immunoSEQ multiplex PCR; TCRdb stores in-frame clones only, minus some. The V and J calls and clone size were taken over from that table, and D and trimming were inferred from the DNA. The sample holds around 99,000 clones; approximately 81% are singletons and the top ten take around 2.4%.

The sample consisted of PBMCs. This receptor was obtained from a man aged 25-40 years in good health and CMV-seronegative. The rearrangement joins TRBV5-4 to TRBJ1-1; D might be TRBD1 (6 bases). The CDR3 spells CASSLTTGTGEAFF. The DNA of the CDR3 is TGTGCCAGCAGCCTGACTACAGGGACGGGTGAAGCTTTCTTT.